What follows describes a single T cell receptor beta chain. This sample stems from a study of blood T cell repertoires in COVID-19. The CDR3 sequence is 16 residues long. CDR1 and CDR2 from the germline V gene are LNHDA and SQIVND (reference sequence). The J segment lost 4 bases and the V segment lost 2 bases, leaving 4 bases of the junction unmatched. Original processing methods: Nucleated cell number was recorded as an estimate derived from reference gene primer amplification. The assay was immunoSEQ multiplex PCR, and TCRdb's table has in-frame clones only and misses some. The DNA gave D and trimming, while V, J and clone size come from that table. Among around 67,000 clones listed, around nine tenths were seen once.

What was sequenced was peripheral blood. This rearrangement joins TRBV19 to TRBJ2-1, with 11 positions matching TRBD2. The receptor comes from a woman at least 80 years old with active or convalescent COVID-19. The CDR3 DNA is TGTGCCAGTAGTATACTACTAGCGGGGGTGTACAATGAGCAGTTCTTC. This gives the protein CASSILLAGVYNEQFF.